These 24 T cell receptor beta chains share one sample of origin, sequenced in a study of OX40 agonist ivuxolimab in advanced cancers. The repertoire was sequenced with immunoSEQ multiplex PCR; TCRdb's copy has only in-frame clones and lacks some. The sample holds about 46,000 clones; 65% to 85% are singletons and the top ten take about 3%. Here the sequenced sample was CD4+ or CD8+ T cells sorted from blood, taken in a trial of the OX40 agonist ivuxolimab. The receptors here all came from an adult with an advanced solid tumor such as melanoma, head and neck, liver or kidney cancer.

In this sample, this clone turned up a few times. The gene calls are TRBV19 and TRBJ1-6; possibly TRBD1 for D (5 bases). Deletions cut 7 bases from V and 5 bases from J, with 9 bases between. Germline V lookup: CDR1 LNHDA, CDR2 SQIVND (reference sequence). This CDR3 has 13 residues. The DNA of the CDR3 is TGTGCCAGTACATGGGGCAATAATTCACCCCTCCACTTT. Amino acids: CASTWGNNSPLHF.

V and J are TRBV11-2 and TRBJ2-7, with 11 bases lining up with TRBD2. Germline CDR1 is SGHAT and CDR2 is FQNNGV. The trim removed 4 bases at V and 6 bases at J, leaving 8 bases unmatched. This CDR3 has 15 amino acids. CDR3 sequence reads: CASSSRLAGGREQYF. In nucleotides, the CDR3 is TGTGCCAGCAGCTCTCGATTAGCGGGGGGGCGCGAGCAGTACTTC.

V gene TRBV9 combines with J gene TRBJ2-5; D is undetermined. Per germline, CDR1 SGDLS and CDR2 YYNGEE. V shed 5 bases and J shed 0 bases, with 11 bases lying between them. This CDR3 spans 14 amino acids. The CDR3 nucleotides are TGTGCCAGCAGTAAGACTGCGTACCAAGAGACCCAGTACTTC. It encodes CASSKTAYQETQYF.

This rearrangement joins TRBV4-2 to TRBJ2-6; possibly TRBD1 for D (6 bases). Trimming took 1 base from V and 0 from J, leaving 13 bases between them. This CDR3 region has 18 residues. Germline V lookup: CDR1 LGHNA, CDR2 YNFKEQ. The CDR3 DNA reads as TGTGCCAGCAGCCAAGGACAGGTTCTCCACTCTGGGGCCAACGTCCTGACTTTC. Its translation is CASSQGQVLHSGANVLTF.

This rearrangement joins TRBV18 to TRBJ2-3, with D hard to call. The CDR3 contains 14 residues. The V gene's germline CDR1 is KGHSH and CDR2 LQKENI. Trimming pared 0 bases from V and 1 base from J, leaving 5 bases between. The CDR3 nucleotides are TGTGCCAGCTCACCACCGGCAGGCACAGATACGCAGTATTTT. Amino acids: CASSPPAGTDTQYF.

This chain joins TRBV5-4 and TRBJ2-1; no firm D call. The germline gives CDR1 SGHNT, CDR2 YYREEE (reference sequence). Deletions cut 3 bases from V and 1 base from J, with 14 bases between. The CDR3 contains 16 residues. The CDR3 sequence: CASSSSFGRSYNEQFF. The CDR3 DNA follows: TGTGCCAGCAGCTCCAGTTTCGGCAGATCCTACAATGAGCAGTTCTTC.

The chain carries TRBV5-1 and TRBJ2-6; a weak D match, TRBD1 (5 bases). CDR3 length: 16 amino acids. Trimming took 7 bases from V and 2 from J, leaving 16 bases between them. Germline V lookup: CDR1 SGHRS, CDR2 YFSETQ. CDR3 loop: CASRPMGPPGANVLTF. The CDR3 DNA reads TGCGCCAGCCGACCCATGGGGCCCCCTGGGGCCAACGTCCTGACTTTC.

This clone was observed a single time. V usage is TRBV9 and J usage is TRBJ2-2; D may be TRBD1 (5 bases). The CDR3 contains 15 residues. Trimming pared 4 bases from V and 0 bases from J, leaving 10 bases between. Germline CDR1 and CDR2: SGDLS and YYNGEE. This CDR3 is CASSPQGTNTGELFF. The CDR3 DNA follows: TGTGCCAGCAGCCCTCAGGGCACGAACACCGGGGAGCTGTTTTTT.

The rearrangement uses TRBV10-3 and TRBJ2-1; 12 positions agree with TRBD1. The trim removed 6 bases at V and 6 bases at J, leaving 3 bases unmatched. This CDR3 is built from 14 residues. Germline CDR1 and CDR2: ENHRY and SYGVKD. CDR3: CAIRGQGAINEQFF. The CDR3, as DNA: TGTGCCATCAGGGGACAGGGGGCGATCAATGAGCAGTTCTTC.

This sequence joins TRBV7-8 and TRBJ2-7; D gene uncertain. Trimming left V 1 base short and J 0 bases short, with 4 bases between. CDR3 length: 13 residues. CDR1 and CDR2 (germline): SGHVS, FQNEAQ. This CDR3 is CASSLGYSYEQYF. CDR3 in DNA: TGTGCCAGCAGCTTAGGCTACTCCTACGAGCAGTACTTC.

The chain links TRBV19 to TRBJ1-5, with D maybe TRBD1 (6 bases). V was trimmed by 7 bases and J by 7 bases, leaving 17 bases between them. The CDR3 has 14 residues. The germline CDR1 and CDR2 sequences are LNHDA and SQIVND (reference sequence). The chain's CDR3 is CASNREGARQPQHF. The CDR3 region has the DNA TGTGCCAGTAACAGGGAAGGGGCAAGGCAGCCCCAGCATTTT.

The chain has TRBV6-5 and TRBJ2-2; 8 bases line up with TRBD1. The V gene's germline CDR1 is MNHEY and CDR2 SVGAGI. The CDR3 runs to 15 residues. J gave up 5 bases and V 4 bases, and 6 bases lay outside the gene matches. The CDR3: CASSSQGDRTGELFF. The CDR3 nucleotides are TGTGCCAGCAGTTCACAGGGGGATAGGACCGGGGAGCTGTTTTTT.

The chain is built from TRBV7-2 and TRBJ2-5; D might be TRBD1 or TRBD2, each matching 5 bases. This CDR3 is built from 16 residues. Trimming stripped 4 bases from V and 5 bases from J, with 20 bases between. Germline lookup yields CDR1 SGHTA and CDR2 FQGNSA. The CDR3 reads CASSSWVGQASETQYF. CDR3 in DNA: TGTGCCAGCAGCTCATGGGTCGGACAAGCTAGCGAGACCCAGTACTTC. The variable domain in full, with the rest retrieved from reference TRBV7-2 and TRBJ2-5, is GAGVSQSPSNKVTEKGKDVELRCDPISGHTALYWYRQSLGQGLEFLIYFQGNSAPDKSGLPSDRFSAERTGGSVSTLTIQRTQQEDSAVYLCASSSWVGQASETQYFGPGTRLLVL.

This chain uses TRBV7-9 with TRBJ1-2, with D perhaps TRBD1 (6 bases). The CDR3 runs 12 residues. The V end lost 6 bases, the J end lost 8 bases, and 13 bases lay between the germline ends. CDR1 SEHNR and CDR2 FQNEAQ come from the germline V gene (reference sequence). The DNA for the CDR3 is TGTGCCAGCAGTAACAGGGCTGGCGGCTACACCTTC. It specifies CASSNRAGGYTF.

The chain is built from TRBV29-1 and TRBJ1-2; unclear D gene. CDR1 is SQVTM, CDR2 ANQGSEA, per germline. This CDR3 comprises 15 residues. V was clipped by 0 bases and J by 2 bases, with 13 bases between them. CDR3 bases: TGCAGCGTTGAAGATAGGTGGGTGTACAACTATGGCTACACCTTC. Residues: CSVEDRWVYNYGYTF.

V is TRBV11-2 and J is TRBJ2-7; the match to TRBD1 covers 10 bases. This CDR3 comprises 14 residues. V lost 5 bases and J lost 2; bases outside the gene matches: 3. Germline values: CDR1 SGHAT, CDR2 FQNNGV. The CDR3 loop is CASSRTGGTYEQYF. CDR3 DNA: TGTGCCAGCAGCCGGACAGGGGGGACCTACGAGCAGTACTTC.

The genes are TRBV18 and TRBJ1-1, with D unclear. V lost 3 bases and J lost 0, with 11 bases in between. This CDR3 spans 15 amino acids. Germline V gives CDR1 KGHSH, CDR2 LQKENI. CDR3 protein: CASSPLPQMNTEAFF. In nucleotides, the CDR3 is TGTGCCAGCTCACCCCTGCCCCAAATGAACACTGAAGCTTTCTTT. Full variable domain (remainder filled in from reference TRBV18 and TRBJ1-1): NAGVMQNPRHLVRRRGQEARLRCSPMKGHSHVYWYRQLPEEGLKFMVYLQKENIIDESGMPKERFSAEFPKEGPSILRIQQVVRGDSAAYFCASSPLPQMNTEAFFGQGTRLTVV.

The chain combines TRBV5-1 with TRBJ1-3; D unclear. Germline CDR1 and CDR2: SGHRS and YFSETQ. The CDR3 totals 15 residues. Trimming left V 4 bases short and J 0 bases short, with 11 bases between. The CDR3 sequence: CASSPREGSGNTIYF. CDR3 DNA: TGCGCCAGCAGCCCTAGGGAGGGCTCTGGAAACACCATATATTTT.

The chain joins TRBV14 to TRBJ1-6, with D possibly matching TRBD1 (6 bases). The V end was cut by 0 bases, the J end by 9 bases, with 12 bases between. The CDR3 covers 15 residues. The germline CDR1 and CDR2 sequences are SGHDN and FVKESK. The CDR3 DNA is TGTGCCAGCAGCCAAGATAGGGGGAGTGGTTCACCCCTCCACTTT. Its translation: CASSQDRGSGSPLHF. The full variable domain, its missing parts supplied by reference TRBV14 and TRBJ1-6, is EAGVTQFPSHSVIEKGQTVTLRCDPISGHDNLYWYRRVMGKEIKFLLHFVKESKQDESGMPNNRFLAERTGGTYSTLKVQPAELEDSGVYFCASSQDRGSGSPLHFGNGTRLTVT.

The chain links TRBV5-1 to TRBJ2-7; D is ambiguous. The CDR3 is 14 amino acids. Looked up from germline, CDR1 is SGHRS and CDR2 is YFSETQ. Trimming left V 2 bases short and J 0 bases short, with 9 bases between. This CDR3 is CASSLGGTSYEQYF. The CDR3, as DNA: TGCGCCAGCAGCTTAGGCGGAACCTCCTACGAGCAGTACTTC.

The chain uses TRBV6-6 and TRBJ1-5; a possible D gene is TRBD1 (5 bases). The germline gives CDR1 MNHNY, CDR2 SVGAGI (reference sequence). The CDR3 has 14 residues. The V end lost 6 bases, the J end lost 2 bases, and 11 bases lay between the germline ends. CDR3 bases: TGTGCCAGCAGCCCAGGGCATGGCAATCAGCCCCAGCATTTT. Translated: CASSPGHGNQPQHF.

This rearrangement joins TRBV7-6 to TRBJ2-5; weak D call: TRBD2 (5 bases). Germline assignment: CDR1 SGHVS and CDR2 FNYEAQ. Deletions cut 1 base from V and 7 bases from J, with 28 bases between. The CDR3 length is 19 residues. The CDR3 spells CASSLVFASISGRGGTQYF. CDR3 bases: TGTGCCAGCAGCTTAGTGTTTGCCTCTATATCAGGTCGGGGTGGGACCCAGTACTTC.

The chain recombines TRBV6-6 with TRBJ2-1; TRBD2 might be the D (7 bases). Germline V gene sequence: CDR1 MNHNY, CDR2 SVGAGI (reference sequence). This CDR3 region has 15 residues. Trimming cost V 2 bases and J 6 bases, with 14 bases left between them. DNA of the CDR3: TGTGCCAGCAGTTACCTGGGGGGGCTCGGCAATGAGCAGTTCTTC. This codes for CASSYLGGLGNEQFF.

V gene TRBV11-2 combines with J gene TRBJ2-7, with 8 bases fitting TRBD2. V shed 1 base and J 6 bases; nucleotides not matched to a gene: 5. The CDR3 loop spans 14 amino acids. Germline CDR1 and CDR2: SGHAT and FQNNGV. The CDR3 sequence is CASSLARGGLEQYF. CDR3 coding DNA: TGTGCCAGCAGCTTAGCCCGGGGGGGGCTCGAGCAGTACTTC.